This note documents a single TCR beta chain sequence. The antigen is unknown. CDR1 and CDR2 (germline): DFQATT, SNEGSKA (reference sequence). The CDR3 is 13 residues long. Each TRB cDNA library was prepared by 5' RACE (with UMI labels). No DNA is given; TCRdb re-called the 5' RACE reads and lists each CDR3 protein once. This sample's table has 150,000 to 180,000 distinct CDR3 sequences. This record comes from a study of CXCR3-negative and CXCR3-positive naive CD8 T cells. Overall study findings and caveats: Between one naive subset and the other, surface CD5 was comparable, and TCR strength was inferred from TRB CDR3 properties. For CXCR3-positive naive cells, TRB CDR3s were more hydrophobic than those of CXCR3-negative naive cells.

The sample comprised naive CXCR3+ CD8+ T cells from blood. Regarding subset: CD45RO-CCR7+CD27+CD95- naive CD8+ T cells expressing CXCR3 (TNR3+). The rearrangement links TRBV20-1 to TRBJ1-3. The TCR was taken from a human donor in good health. Some clones in this sample may be carry-over from other donors' samples. This chain's CDR3 is CSASDDSGNTIYF.